Below are 22 T cell receptor beta chains sequenced from a single sample in a study of blood T cell repertoires in COVID-19. Data came from immunoSEQ multiplex PCR; TCRdb stores just in-frame clones and leaves some out. The table has around 150,000 clones, approximately 88% seen once; the top ten hold 13%. The sequenced sample consisted of PBMCs or T cells enriched from blood (not recorded which). The receptors here all came from an older woman who had recovered from COVID-19.

The rearrangement links TRBV6-4 to TRBJ1-6; D remains ambiguous. The length of the CDR3 is 15 residues. Germline V gives CDR1 MRHNA, CDR2 SNTAGT. V dropped 5 bases and J dropped 0 bases, with 8 bases sitting between them. The CDR3 DNA reads as TGTGCCAGCAGTCTCGAGAGCTCCTATAATTCACCCCTCCACTTT. It encodes CASSLESSYNSPLHF.

V usage is TRBV2 and J usage is TRBJ2-6; D not resolved. Trimming cost V 1 base and J 2 bases, with 9 bases left between them. The CDR3 sequence is 16 residues long. CDR1 SNHLY and CDR2 FYNNEI come from the germline V gene. The CDR3 DNA reads TGTGCCAGCAGTGAAGGTAGATTCACTGGGGCCAACGTCCTGACTTTC. It translates to CASSEGRFTGANVLTF.

The chain employs TRBV5-6 and TRBJ2-1; D is perhaps TRBD1 (6 bases). The CDR3 length is 13 residues. CDR1 and CDR2 (germline): SGHDT, YYEEEE. Trimming removed 1 base from V and 8 bases from J, with 10 bases in between. Here the CDR3 DNA reads TGTGCCAGCAGCTTGACCGCAGGGGATGAGCAGTTCTTC. As protein: CASSLTAGDEQFF.

The rearrangement uses TRBV28 and TRBJ2-1; TRBD2 aligns across 7 bases. Germline lookup yields CDR1 MDHEN and CDR2 SYDVKM. This CDR3 comprises 14 residues. V lost 10 bases and J lost 5; bases outside the gene matches: 11. The CDR3 loop is CATSGGRVNNEQFF. The CDR3 nucleotides read TGTGCCACCTCCGGCGGGAGAGTTAACAATGAGCAGTTCTTC.

V usage is TRBV24-1 and J usage is TRBJ2-5, with a possible D match to TRBD1 (8 bases). CDR1 KGHDR and CDR2 SFDVKD come from the germline V gene. The CDR3 spans 17 residues. V gave up 0 bases and J gave up 4 bases, with 17 bases separating them. This CDR3 reads CATSDLPRTGGGETQYF. The CDR3 DNA sequence: TGTGCCACCAGTGATTTGCCCCGTACAGGGGGGGGAGAGACCCAGTACTTC.

V usage is TRBV5-5 and J usage is TRBJ1-5; D uncertain. The CDR3 runs to 13 residues. Deletions cut 2 bases from V and 3 bases from J, with 6 bases between. In germline, CDR1 is SGHKS, CDR2 YYEKEE (reference sequence). The CDR3 DNA follows: TGTGCCAGCAGCTTCGCTACCAATCAGCCCCAGCATTTT. This translates into CASSFATNQPQHF.

CDR3 in DNA: TGTGCCAGCAGTTTGACCCTCACAGTGAACACTGAAGCTTTCTTT. It yields the protein CASSLTLTVNTEAFF. The chain uses TRBV27 and TRBJ1-1, with unresolved D. Trimming stripped 3 bases from V and 0 bases from J, with 11 bases between. CDR1 MNHEY and CDR2 SMNVEV come from the germline V gene (reference sequence). This CDR3 is 15 amino acids long.

The J gene is TRBJ1-3, the V gene TRBV28; D unresolved. The V end lost 7 bases, the J end lost 2 bases, and 15 bases lay between the germline ends. The CDR3 totals 15 residues. Germline assignment: CDR1 MDHEN and CDR2 SYDVKM. The CDR3: CASTNLVVAGNTIYF. CDR3 nucleotide sequence: TGTGCCAGCACGAATCTAGTTGTAGCTGGAAACACCATATATTTT.

This clone was counted a single time. The DNA for the CDR3 is TGTGCCATCAGACCCGCCAGGGCCGCCCACTATGGCTACACCTTC. It specifies CAIRPARAAHYGYTF. This chain links TRBV10-3 with TRBJ1-2; D may be TRBD1 (5 bases). Germline V gives CDR1 ENHRY, CDR2 SYGVKD. The CDR3 totals 15 residues. Between the trimmed V and J ends, which lost 6 bases and 3 bases, there was a span of 17 bases.

The V and J genes are TRBV7-9 and TRBJ2-7; 8 bases map to TRBD1. Germline lookup yields CDR1 SEHNR and CDR2 FQNEAQ (reference sequence). V shed 5 bases, J shed 7 bases, and the junction held 16 bases outside the gene matches. CDR3 length: 16 amino acids. The CDR3 sequence: CASSRINLQGAGEQYF. DNA of the CDR3: TGTGCCAGCAGCCGCATCAATCTCCAGGGGGCGGGTGAGCAGTACTTC. Looking up the rest from reference TRBV7-9 and TRBJ2-7 gives the full variable domain: DTGVSQNPRHKITKRGQNVTFRCDPISEHNRLYWYRQTLGQGPEFLTYFQNEAQLEKSRLLSDRFSAERPKGSFSTLEIQRTEQGDSAMYLCASSRINLQGAGEQYFGPGTRLTVT.

The rearrangement links TRBV4-1 to TRBJ1-2, with 10 bases aligning to TRBD1. V gave up 3 bases and J gave up 7 bases; unmatched junction bases: 8. The CDR3 length is 15 residues. Germline V gene lookup returns CDR1 MGHRA and CDR2 YSYEKL. CDR3: CASSHPTGGGSGYTF. The CDR3 DNA reads TGCGCCAGCAGCCACCCGACAGGGGGCGGGAGTGGCTACACCTTC.

CDR3 sequence: CASSLSTGGLPGELFF. The DNA for the CDR3 is TGTGCCAGCAGCTTAAGCACAGGGGGTCTCCCCGGGGAGCTGTTTTTT. The chain has TRBV7-9 and TRBJ2-2; 8 bases are a match to TRBD1. The ends lost 2 bases at V and 6 bases at J; junction bases unmatched: 8. CDR1 SEHNR and CDR2 FQNEAQ come from the germline V gene (reference sequence). There are 16 residues in the CDR3.

This chain uses TRBV7-3 with TRBJ1-5; D is possibly TRBD1 (6 bases). The CDR3 extends over 13 amino acids. V lost 5 bases to trimming and J lost 8 bases, with 13 bases between them. The germline gives CDR1 SGHTA, CDR2 FQGTGA. Written as DNA, the CDR3 is TGTGCCAGCAGCCTCAAAGCAGGGGAGCCCCAGCATTTT. This translates into CASSLKAGEPQHF.

The CDR3 DNA reads as TGCGCCAGCAGCCAAGAACAGGGGGCAACCATATATTTT. Residues: CASSQEQGATIYF. The J gene is TRBJ1-3, the V gene TRBV4-1; 9 nucleotides agree with TRBD1. V dropped 0 bases and J dropped 10; count of bases not matched to a gene: 1. This CDR3 contains 13 residues. The germline V gene encodes CDR1 MGHRA and CDR2 YSYEKL.

This chain joins TRBV5-1 and TRBJ1-1; D remains unclear. CDR1 is SGHRS and CDR2 is YFSETQ in the germline V gene. The CDR3 extends over 15 amino acids. V was pared by 0 bases and J by 1 base, with 10 bases between. Here the CDR3 DNA reads TGCGCCAGCAGCTTGGGTGTAGGGAGGAACACTGAAGCTTTCTTT. Translating gives CASSLGVGRNTEAFF.

This clone was seen a handful of times. V is TRBV19 and J is TRBJ1-4; the match to TRBD1 covers 7 bases. Trimming at V came to 6 bases and at J to 4 bases, leaving 8 bases not matched to a gene. This CDR3 has 15 amino acids. Germline CDR1 is LNHDA and CDR2 is SQIVND (reference sequence). The CDR3 protein is CASRERGRRNEKLFF. CDR3 coding DNA: TGTGCCAGTAGAGAGAGGGGGCGACGTAATGAAAAACTGTTTTTT.

The chain's CDR3 is CASSAEFGTPPYF. In DNA form, the CDR3 reads TGTGCCAGCAGTGCCGAGTTTGGGACTCCGCCGTATTTT. This sequence joins TRBV6-4 and TRBJ2-3; D perhaps matches TRBD2 (6 bases). The CDR3 is 13 amino acids. Germline values: CDR1 MRHNA, CDR2 SNTAGT. Trimming shortened V by 4 bases and J by 14 bases, and 19 bases separated the two germline ends.

The CDR3 DNA reads TGTGCCAGCAGCGATCCTAGCGGTAAGCAGTTCTTC. Residues: CASSDPSGKQFF. The rearrangement joins TRBV9 to TRBJ2-1; 7 bases fit TRBD2. The CDR3 has 12 amino acids. V gave up 3 bases and J gave up 11 bases; unmatched junction bases: 5. Germline V CDR1 and CDR2: SGDLS, YYNGEE.

The table lists this clone with a few counts. The rearrangement uses TRBV18 and TRBJ2-3; 8 positions match TRBD1. The CDR3 sequence is 14 residues long. After removal of 2 bases from V and 8 bases from J, the junction contained 6 bases not matched to a gene. Germline-derived CDR1 and CDR2 are KGHSH and LQKENI. The DNA for the CDR3 is TGTGCCAGCTCACCAGCAGGGGGCGAGGTTACGCAGTATTTT. Translation: CASSPAGGEVTQYF.

This sequence joins TRBV30 and TRBJ1-3, with a tentative D call TRBD1 (5 bases). Deletions cut 5 bases from V and 8 bases from J, with 19 bases between. Germline CDR1 is GTSNPN and CDR2 is SVGIG (reference sequence). CDR3 length equals 14 residues. CDR3 sequence (DNA): TGTGCCTGGGCAAATGGGCAGGGTAGGGACACCATATATTTT. It codes for CAWANGQGRDTIYF.

In this sample, this clone turned up a few times. The genes are TRBV7-8 and TRBJ1-1; D is uncertain. This CDR3 is built from 14 residues. Trimming removed 1 base from V and 1 base from J, with 7 bases in between. CDR1 and CDR2 from the germline V gene are SGHVS and FQNEAQ. In nucleotides, the CDR3 is TGTGCCAGCAGCTTAGTTTCCTCGAACACTGAAGCTTTCTTT. It codes for CASSLVSSNTEAFF.

The rearrangement uses TRBV28 and TRBJ1-5; D uncertain. The germline V gene encodes CDR1 MDHEN and CDR2 SYDVKM. This CDR3 has 14 amino acids. V lost 3 bases and J lost 2, with 8 bases in between. The CDR3 loop reads CASSLLIGNQPQHF. The CDR3 coding sequence is TGTGCCAGCAGTTTGCTAATTGGCAATCAGCCCCAGCATTTT.